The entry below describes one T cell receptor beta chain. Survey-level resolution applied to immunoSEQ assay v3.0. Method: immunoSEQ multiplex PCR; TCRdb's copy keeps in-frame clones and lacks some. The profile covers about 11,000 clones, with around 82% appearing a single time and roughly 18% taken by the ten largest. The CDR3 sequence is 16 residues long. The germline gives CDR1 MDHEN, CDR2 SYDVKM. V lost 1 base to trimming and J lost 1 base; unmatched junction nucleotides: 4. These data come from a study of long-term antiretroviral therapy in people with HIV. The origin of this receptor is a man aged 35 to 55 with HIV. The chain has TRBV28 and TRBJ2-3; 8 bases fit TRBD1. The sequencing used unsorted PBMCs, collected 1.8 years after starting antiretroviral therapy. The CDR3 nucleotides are TGTGCCAGCAGTTTATATGGACAGGGAGGCACAGATACGCAGTATTTT. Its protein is CASSLYGQGGTDTQYF.